The 11 T cell receptor beta chains reported below all come from one sample, sequenced in a study of cytomegalovirus exposure and HLA in healthy donors. The PCR made use of 60 Vbeta and 13 Jbeta primers. The repertoire was sequenced with immunoSEQ multiplex PCR; TCRdb's copy has only in-frame clones and lacks some. In the table there are 120,000 or so clones, 78% of which are singletons. The specimen was PBMCs. All receptors come from a man aged 25-45 years in good health and CMV-seropositive.

The chain couples TRBV9 to TRBJ2-5; 8 positions match TRBD2. CDR3 length: 13 amino acids. The J segment lost 5 bases and the V segment lost 0 bases, leaving 0 bases of the junction unmatched. Germline V gives CDR1 SGDLS, CDR2 YYNGEE. The CDR3, as DNA: TGTGCCAGCAGCGTAGGCGGGGGGGAGACCCAGTACTTC. Translating it yields CASSVGGGETQYF. Based on the CDR3 plus reference TRBV9 and TRBJ2-5, the full variable domain is DSGVTQTPKHLITATGQRVTLRCSPRSGDLSVYWYQQSLDQGLQFLIQYYNGEERAKGNILERFSAQQFPDLHSELNLSSLELGDSALYFCASSVGGGETQYFGPGTRLLVL.

This clone was observed a handful of times. This chain uses TRBV4-3 with TRBJ2-7; 7 bases fit TRBD1. The V gene end was trimmed by 3 bases and the J gene end by 6 bases; junction bases not matched to a gene: 5. The CDR3 length is 13 residues. Germline values: CDR1 LGHNA, CDR2 YSLEER. This CDR3 reads CASSQYRDSEQYF. In nucleotides, the CDR3 is TGCGCCAGCAGCCAGTACCGGGACAGCGAGCAGTACTTC.

V usage is TRBV4-3 and J usage is TRBJ2-7, with a tentative D call TRBD2 (6 bases). V lost 3 bases, J lost 7 bases, and 22 bases lay in between. The CDR3 totals 16 residues. The germline V gene has CDR1 LGHNA and CDR2 YSLEER. CDR3 residues: CASSQGGRRTLREQYF. Written as DNA, the CDR3 is TGCGCCAGCAGCCAGGGGGGAAGACGAACCCTACGAGAGCAGTACTTC.

The chain carries TRBV28 and TRBJ2-3; no firm D call. CDR3 length: 11 amino acids. Trimming shortened V by 3 bases and J by 11 bases, and 9 bases separated the two germline ends. Germline CDR1 and CDR2: MDHEN and SYDVKM. CDR3 sequence: CASSLNYWQYF. The CDR3 nucleotides read TGTGCCAGCAGTTTGAACTACTGGCAGTATTTT.

The chain carries TRBV4-1 and TRBJ2-7, with D uncertain. The CDR3 spans 17 residues. Germline V CDR1 and CDR2: MGHRA, YSYEKL. V lost 0 bases and J lost 4, with 19 bases in between. CDR3 in DNA: TGCGCCAGCAGCCAAGACAGGCCCTACACCCTTGAGTACGAGCAGTACTTC. It is translated as CASSQDRPYTLEYEQYF.

This sequence joins TRBV2 and TRBJ1-1; D not resolved. The germline gives CDR1 SNHLY, CDR2 FYNNEI. The CDR3 covers 13 residues. Trimming took 8 bases from V and 5 from J, leaving 15 bases between them. The CDR3 loop is CASWLEGGTEAFF. In nucleotides, the CDR3 is TGTGCCAGCTGGCTTGAGGGCGGGACTGAAGCTTTCTTT.

CDR3 in DNA: TGTGCCAGCAACCAGTGGGGTGACAGTCAAGAGACCCAGTACTTC. It translates to CASNQWGDSQETQYF. The chain joins TRBV5-5 to TRBJ2-5; D perhaps matches TRBD1 (5 bases). CDR1 SGHKS and CDR2 YYEKEE come from the germline V gene (reference sequence). The CDR3 loop spans 15 amino acids. The V end lost 6 bases, the J end lost 2 bases, and 17 bases lay between the germline ends.

This clone was seen a handful of times. CDR3 nucleotides: TGTGCCATCAGAAAGACTAGCGGGAGCTCCTACAATGAGCAGTTCTTC. Translating it yields CAIRKTSGSSYNEQFF. The chain couples TRBV10-3 to TRBJ2-1; 12 positions agree with TRBD2. This CDR3 spans 16 amino acids. Germline CDR1 is ENHRY and CDR2 is SYGVKD. The trim removed 6 bases at V and 0 bases at J, leaving 3 bases unmatched.

The chain employs TRBV27 and TRBJ2-1; 8 nucleotides align to TRBD1. The CDR3 is made up of 14 amino acids. Trimming removed 6 bases from V and 2 bases from J; junction bases left unmatched: 3. Germline-derived CDR1 and CDR2 are MNHEY and SMNVEV (reference sequence). In DNA form, the CDR3 reads TGTGCCAGCAGCCAACAGGGGGCCTACAATGAGCAGTTCTTC. It yields the protein CASSQQGAYNEQFF.

The V call is TRBV30, the J call TRBJ2-2, with 8 bases matching TRBD2. The CDR3 runs to 15 residues. V trimming: 4 bases; J trimming: 3 bases; junction bases outside the gene matches: 7. The germline V gene encodes CDR1 GTSNPN and CDR2 SVGIG (reference sequence). This CDR3 is CAWMSGSSDTGELFF. In DNA, the CDR3 is TGTGCCTGGATGAGCGGGAGTTCGGACACCGGGGAGCTGTTTTTT.

A note on this clone: The same CDR3 is also encoded by other DNA sequences in this sample. V and J are TRBV27 and TRBJ1-1; the D gene is possibly TRBD1 (5 bases). The CDR3 is 13 amino acids. Germline lookup yields CDR1 MNHEY and CDR2 SMNVEV (reference sequence). Deletions cut 2 bases from V and 5 bases from J, with 9 bases between. CDR3 nucleotide sequence: TGTGCCAGCAGTTTAAGGGGAGGGACTGAAGCTTTCTTT. Translation gives CASSLRGGTEAFF.